Detailed here is one T cell receptor beta chain. This record comes from a study of blood T cell repertoires in COVID-19. Overall study: Acute and convalescent COVID-19 specimens originated in the United States, Italy and Spain.

Germline V gives CDR1 SGHRS, CDR2 YFSETQ. CDR3 length: 13 residues. Losses at the gene ends were 1 base for V and 6 bases for J; bases not matched to a gene: 2. Per the authors' pipeline: Estimates of nucleated cell counts were drawn from the amplification of reference gene primers. TCRdb keeps only in-frame clones here, not all; method: immunoSEQ multiplex PCR. For V, J and clone size, that table is used; D and trimming come from the DNA. The sample carries some 78,000 clones, around 87% recorded once. The sample comprised peripheral blood. The TCR originated in an elderly woman with active or convalescent COVID-19. The genes are TRBV5-1 and TRBJ2-7; 9 bases line up with TRBD2. CDR3: CASSLSTSGEQYF. The CDR3 region has the DNA TGCGCCAGCAGCTTGTCGACTAGCGGCGAGCAGTACTTC.